The 27 T cell receptor beta chains listed next were all sequenced from one sample in a study of T cell repertoires in cytomegalovirus infection. Their antigen targets remain unknown. TCRdb reanalysed the reads using MiXCR and keeps one entry per CDR3 protein. Of under 850,000 distinct CDR3 sequences listed, roughly 30% are singletons. The source material was cultured PBMCs, sampled from culture after CMV antigen stimulation. These receptors originate from a human donor in good health (CMV status not recorded). Some clones in this sample may be carry-over from other donors' samples.

This clonotype has ten or more counts. V is TRBV7-8 and J is TRBJ1-1; the D gene is possibly TRBD1 (6 bases). Germline V gene lookup returns CDR1 SGHVS and CDR2 FQNEAQ. Deletions cut 2 bases from V and 1 base from J, with 11 bases between. The CDR3 runs 15 residues. The CDR3 protein is CASSLYWGQNTEAFF. CDR3 DNA: TGTGCCAGCAGCTTATACTGGGGGCAGAACACTGAAGCTTTCTTT. The whole variable domain, filled in from reference TRBV7-8 and TRBJ1-1, reads GAGVSQSPRYKVAKRGQDVALRCDPISGHVSLFWYQQALGQGPEFLTYFQNEAQLDKSGLPSDRFFAERPEGSVSTLKIQRTQQEDSAVYLCASSLYWGQNTEAFFGQGTRLTVV.

The chain couples TRBV4-1 to TRBJ1-2, with TRBD1 matching over 8 bases. The ends lost 0 bases at V and 4 bases at J; junction bases unmatched: 4. Germline V lookup: CDR1 MGHRA, CDR2 YSYEKL. The CDR3 runs to 15 residues. The DNA of the CDR3 is TGCGCCAGCAGCCAAGAAAGGGACAGGCTCTATGGCTACACCTTC. This sequence encodes CASSQERDRLYGYTF.

This clonotype was seen a few times. The chain uses TRBV5-4 and TRBJ2-3; D is perhaps TRBD2 (6 bases). Germline V CDR1 and CDR2: SGHNT, YYREEE (reference sequence). The CDR3 is 14 amino acids. V was pared by 4 bases and J by 3 bases, with 12 bases between. In nucleotides, the CDR3 is TGTGCCAGCAGCGGCGGGACTGCGACAGATACGCAGTATTTT. Its protein product is CASSGGTATDTQYF.

The rearrangement uses TRBV7-2 and TRBJ1-6; D possibly corresponds to TRBD1 (6 bases). Trimming pared 1 base from V and 11 bases from J, leaving 12 bases between. The CDR3 sequence is 14 residues long. The germline V gene encodes CDR1 SGHTA and CDR2 FQGNSA. CDR3 loop: CASSLGSQGPPLHF. The CDR3, as DNA: TGTGCCAGCAGCTTAGGGTCCCAGGGGCCACCCCTCCACTTT.

This clonotype was picked up a small number of times. The chain links TRBV29-1 to TRBJ2-5; 7 bases are shared with TRBD2. Germline V gene data show CDR1 as SQVTM and CDR2 as ANQGSEA. Unmatched junction bases numbered 6, after V lost 5 bases and J lost 3 bases. The CDR3 extends over 13 amino acids. CDR3 protein: CSVSPSGEETQYF. Written as DNA, the CDR3 is TGCAGCGTTTCTCCTAGCGGAGAAGAGACCCAGTACTTC.

The chain joins TRBV12-3 or TRBV12-4 to TRBJ2-2, with D possibly being TRBD2 (6 bases). The CDR3 is made up of 15 amino acids. Between the trimmed V and J ends, which lost 4 bases and 4 bases, there was a span of 13 bases. This chain's CDR3 is CASSSVGSGTGELFF. In DNA form, the CDR3 reads TGTGCCAGCAGTTCAGTGGGTAGCGGCACCGGGGAGCTGTTTTTT.

The rearrangement uses TRBV10-3 and TRBJ2-2, with D tentatively TRBD2 (5 bases). The CDR3 loop spans 14 amino acids. Germline CDR1 ENHRY, CDR2 SYGVKD. The V and J ends lost 7 bases and 3 bases respectively, with 12 bases between them. CDR3 protein: CAITKKADTGELFF. The CDR3 nucleotides are TGTGCCATCACTAAGAAAGCGGACACCGGGGAGCTGTTTTTT.

The chain links TRBV29-1 to TRBJ2-7; D gene uncertain. This CDR3 comprises 11 residues. V gave up 3 bases and J gave up 0 bases, with 3 bases separating them. The germline V gene has CDR1 SQVTM and CDR2 ANQGSEA. CDR3 protein: CSVESSYEQYF. CDR3 bases: TGCAGCGTTGAGTCCTCCTACGAGCAGTACTTC.

This clonotype was seen more than once but under ten times. V is TRBV5-4 and J is TRBJ2-5; the match to TRBD1 covers 7 bases. This CDR3 region has 14 residues. From germline, CDR1 is SGHNT and CDR2 YYREEE (reference sequence). Losses at the gene ends were 3 bases for V and 7 bases for J; bases not matched to a gene: 9. The CDR3 protein is CASSWRQGPGTQYF. CDR3 nucleotide sequence: TGTGCCAGCAGCTGGCGACAGGGCCCAGGGACCCAGTACTTC.

This rearrangement joins TRBV19 to TRBJ1-6; tentative D call: TRBD1 (6 bases). The CDR3 length is 14 residues. Trimming took 7 bases from V and 9 from J, leaving 16 bases between them. From germline, CDR1 is LNHDA and CDR2 SQIVND (reference sequence). The CDR3 DNA reads TGTGCCAGTACCCTACGGGGGGCTGTTTCACCCCTCCACTTT. Its translation: CASTLRGAVSPLHF.

This clonotype came up a few times. The chain recombines TRBV28 with TRBJ2-1, with TRBD2 matching 13 bases. Trimming removed 4 bases from V and 8 bases from J; junction bases left unmatched: 14. The CDR3 is made up of 18 amino acids. The germline V gene encodes CDR1 MDHEN and CDR2 SYDVKM. The CDR3 loop reads CASSSTASGTSGVDEQFF. The CDR3 DNA is TGTGCCAGCAGTTCCACCGCTTCCGGGACTAGCGGGGTTGATGAGCAGTTCTTC. Combining the CDR3 with reference TRBV28 and TRBJ2-1 gives the whole variable domain DVKVTQSSRYLVKRTGEKVFLECVQDMDHENMFWYRQDPGLGLRLIYFSYDVKMKEKGDIPEGYSVSREKKERFSLILESASTNQTSMYLCASSSTASGTSGVDEQFFGPGTRLTVL.

This clonotype was observed a few times. The chain couples TRBV6-2 or TRBV6-3 to TRBJ2-1; maybe TRBD2 (6 bases). Trimming stripped 6 bases from V and 9 bases from J, with 12 bases between. CDR3 length: 12 amino acids. The germline V gene encodes CDR1 MNHEY and CDR2 SVGEGT. DNA for the CDR3: TGTGCCAGCAGGGCCCGGAGGGGTGAGCAGTTCTTC. Amino acid sequence: CASRARRGEQFF.

This clonotype came up many times. V is TRBV7-2 and J is TRBJ1-3; no reliable D call. CDR3 length: 16 residues. Germline V CDR1 and CDR2: SGHTA, FQGNSA. V lost 1 base, J lost 0 bases, and 10 bases lay in between. The chain's CDR3 is CASSLVWAASGNTIYF. The CDR3, as DNA: TGTGCCAGCAGCTTAGTTTGGGCAGCCTCTGGAAACACCATATATTTT.

This clonotype appeared a few times. This chain connects TRBV7-9 to TRBJ1-4; no reliable D call. The V end was cut by 1 base, the J end by 7 bases, with 13 bases between. The CDR3 sequence is 15 residues long. The germline CDR1 and CDR2 sequences are SEHNR and FQNEAQ (reference sequence). CDR3 nucleotides: TGTGCCAGCAGCTTAGAATCGGCAGCCGGTGAAAAACTGTTTTTT. It encodes CASSLESAAGEKLFF.

The chain uses TRBV18 and TRBJ1-2, with a tentative D call TRBD1 (6 bases). The CDR3 consists of 13 residues. Trimming shortened V by 2 bases and J by 8 bases, and 12 bases separated the two germline ends. Germline CDR1 and CDR2: KGHSH and LQKENI. The CDR3 sequence is CASSPAGARGYTF. The CDR3 nucleotides are TGTGCCAGCTCACCAGCGGGGGCGCGAGGCTACACCTTC.

This clonotype was detected a few times. V and J are TRBV4-3 and TRBJ1-2; D is ambiguous. In germline, CDR1 is LGHNA, CDR2 YSLEER. This CDR3 spans 14 amino acids. The V end was cut by 3 bases, the J end by 1 base, with 9 bases between. The CDR3 nucleotides read TGCGCCAGCAGCCAGAGTCGTCTTAACTATGGCTACACCTTC. Residues: CASSQSRLNYGYTF.

This clonotype occurred once. The chain is built from TRBV20-1 and TRBJ2-5, with 13 bases fitting TRBD2. The V and J ends lost 5 bases and 4 bases, in that order; junction bases with no gene match: 4. The CDR3 length is 14 residues. CDR1 is DFQATT, CDR2 SNEGSKA, per germline (reference sequence). DNA of the CDR3: TGCAGTGCTCCCCGACTAGCGGGGGGAGAGACCCAGTACTTC. It encodes CSAPRLAGGETQYF.

This chain joins TRBV6-5 and TRBJ2-5, with 9 bases lining up with TRBD2. Germline CDR1 is MNHEY and CDR2 is SVGAGI. V shed 4 bases, J shed 4 bases, and the junction held 7 bases outside the gene matches. CDR3 length: 15 amino acids. In DNA form, the CDR3 reads TGTGCCAGCAGTTGGGAGCGGGGGGCGGGAGAGACCCAGTACTTC. Residues: CASSWERGAGETQYF.

This clonotype was observed a few times. This chain connects TRBV7-8 to TRBJ2-7; no firm D call. V shed 1 base and J shed 1 base, with 8 bases lying between them. The CDR3 length is 14 residues. From germline, CDR1 is SGHVS and CDR2 FQNEAQ. The CDR3 region is CASSLGMWSYEQYF. In DNA form, the CDR3 reads TGTGCCAGCAGCTTAGGGATGTGGTCCTACGAGCAGTACTTC.

The genes are TRBV19 and TRBJ1-5, with 9 nucleotides matching TRBD1. The V segment lost 6 bases and the J segment 4 bases; nucleotides outside the gene matches: 4. Germline CDR1 and CDR2: LNHDA and SQIVND (reference sequence). The CDR3 sequence is 14 residues long. CDR3 protein: CASRRTGENQPQHF. CDR3 bases: TGTGCCAGTAGAAGGACAGGGGAGAATCAGCCCCAGCATTTT.

The V gene is TRBV19, the J gene TRBJ2-1, with unresolved D. Germline loops: CDR1 LNHDA, CDR2 SQIVND (reference sequence). V was pared by 5 bases and J by 5 bases, with 19 bases between. This CDR3 has 16 residues. The chain's CDR3 is CASSFFSPQADNEQFF. The CDR3, as DNA: TGTGCCAGTAGTTTTTTCTCGCCCCAGGCGGACAATGAGCAGTTCTTC.

The chain employs TRBV7-2 and TRBJ2-1, with D possibly called TRBD1 or TRBD2 (5 bases each). The CDR3 length is 15 residues. V gave up 4 bases and J gave up 5 bases, with 15 bases separating them. CDR1 and CDR2 from the germline V gene are SGHTA and FQGNSA. DNA of the CDR3: TGTGCCAGCAGCTCTTGGGACCCTCGGGACAATGAGCAGTTCTTC. It is translated as CASSSWDPRDNEQFF.

This clonotype was observed at least ten times. The chain couples TRBV2 to TRBJ1-5, with 7 bases identical to TRBD1. Trimming at V came to 7 bases and at J to 2 bases, leaving 2 bases not matched to a gene. This CDR3 comprises 13 residues. CDR1 SNHLY and CDR2 FYNNEI come from the germline V gene. CDR3 DNA sequence: TGTGCCAGCACCGACAGGGGCAATCAGCCCCAGCATTTT. Amino acids: CASTDRGNQPQHF. Complete variable domain (other parts from reference TRBV2 and TRBJ1-5): EPEVTQTPSHQVTQMGQEVILRCVPISNHLYFYWYRQILGQKVEFLVSFYNNEISEKSEIFDDQFSVERPDGSNFTLKIRSTKLEDSAMYFCASTDRGNQPQHFGDGTRLSIL.

This clonotype was counted between two and nine times. V gene TRBV2 combines with J gene TRBJ2-1; TRBD1 matches at 12 bases. This CDR3 comprises 13 residues. The ends lost 8 bases at V and 8 bases at J; junction bases unmatched: 4. The V gene's germline CDR1 is SNHLY and CDR2 FYNNEI. The CDR3 DNA reads as TGTGCCAGCTCGGGACAGGGGGCCGATGAGCAGTTCTTC. Protein: CASSGQGADEQFF.

The rearrangement joins TRBV12-3 or TRBV12-4 to TRBJ1-2; possible D gene TRBD1, 5 bases. The CDR3 contains 15 residues. Trimming cost V 7 bases and J 2 bases, with 17 bases left between them. As DNA, the CDR3 is TGTGCCAGCACCCTAAGGGGTTCGTGGAACTATGGCTACACCTTC. This translates into CASTLRGSWNYGYTF.

The rearrangement links TRBV27 to TRBJ2-1, with 7 bases matching TRBD1. The CDR3 sequence is 14 residues long. CDR1 is MNHEY, CDR2 SMNVEV, per germline (reference sequence). Losses at the gene ends were 10 bases for V and 8 bases for J; bases not matched to a gene: 14. The CDR3 reads CATAPRRGSDEQFF. The CDR3 coding sequence is TGTGCCACCGCGCCCCGCAGGGGGAGCGATGAGCAGTTCTTC.

The chain combines TRBV27 with TRBJ2-7; TRBD2 is a possible D gene (6 bases). Looked up from germline, CDR1 is MNHEY and CDR2 is SMNVEV (reference sequence). The CDR3 length is 13 residues. Trimming left V 6 bases short and J 3 bases short, with 12 bases between. CDR3 loop: CASREGGHYEQYF. The CDR3 nucleotides are TGTGCCAGCAGGGAGGGCGGTCACTACGAGCAGTACTTC.